These 22 T cell receptor beta chains originate from one sample sequenced in a study of cytomegalovirus exposure and HLA in healthy donors. Sequenced by immunoSEQ multiplex PCR; TCRdb stores in-frame clones only, minus some. Counted here are some 130,000 clones, around four fifths occurring once; the ten biggest clones make up just under 30%. The sample consisted of PBMCs. These receptor sequences come from a man aged 25-45 years in good health and CMV-seropositive.

This clone has only a few counts. This chain joins TRBV6-1 and TRBJ2-7; 8 bases fit TRBD2. V shed 7 bases and J 5 bases; nucleotides not matched to a gene: 7. The CDR3 consists of 13 residues. The V gene's germline CDR1 is MNHNS and CDR2 SASEGT. The CDR3 is CASMSGRVNEQYF. CDR3 DNA: TGTGCCAGCATGAGCGGGAGAGTCAACGAGCAGTACTTC.

V and J are TRBV6-1 and TRBJ2-1, with unresolved D. The CDR3 has 16 residues. The V and J ends lost 4 bases and 0 bases respectively, with 13 bases between them. The germline gives CDR1 MNHNS, CDR2 SASEGT. The CDR3 loop is CASSAGPLSSYNEQFF. CDR3 DNA sequence: TGTGCCAGCAGTGCCGGTCCACTGAGCTCCTACAATGAGCAGTTCTTC.

This clone came up once. The chain combines TRBV7-2 with TRBJ1-1, with 7 bases matching TRBD1. The V gene's germline CDR1 is SGHTA and CDR2 FQGNSA. Trimming at V came to 4 bases and at J to 5 bases, leaving 7 bases not matched to a gene. This CDR3 comprises 14 residues. CDR3 sequence: CASSSTHRGTEAFF. In nucleotides, the CDR3 is TGTGCCAGCAGCTCCACTCACAGGGGAACTGAAGCTTTCTTT.

The rearrangement uses TRBV15 and TRBJ2-5, with 10 bases aligning to TRBD2. CDR1 LNHNV and CDR2 YYDKDF come from the germline V gene (reference sequence). The V and J ends lost 3 bases and 2 bases, in that order; junction bases with no gene match: 12. The CDR3 sequence is 18 residues long. The CDR3 DNA sequence: TGTGCCACCAGCAGGTCTAGCGGGAGCGCTGTACGACAAGAGACCCAGTACTTC. This translates into CATSRSSGSAVRQETQYF. The full variable domain, completed using reference TRBV15 and TRBJ2-5, is DAMVIQNPRYQVTQFGKPVTLSCSQTLNHNVMYWYQQKSSQAPKLLFHYYDKDFNNEADTPDNFQSRRPNTSFCFLDIRSPGLGDTAMYLCATSRSSGSAVRQETQYFGPGTRLLVL.

The chain has TRBV11-3 and TRBJ2-3; 15 bases match TRBD2. The CDR3 loop spans 17 amino acids. Losses at the gene ends were 1 base for V and 4 bases for J; bases not matched to a gene: 3. The V gene's germline CDR1 is SGHNT and CDR2 YENEEA. The CDR3 DNA follows: TGTGCCAGCAGCTTAGTCCGGACTAGCGGGGGGGCAGATACGCAGTATTTT. This codes for CASSLVRTSGGADTQYF.

This chain connects TRBV27 to TRBJ1-5, with 8 bases fitting TRBD1. This CDR3 has 20 amino acids. With 5 bases clipped from V and 0 bases from J, the junction kept 18 bases outside the gene matches. The germline V gene has CDR1 MNHEY and CDR2 SMNVEV (reference sequence). As DNA, the CDR3 is TGTGCCAGCAGTCCTCGGACAGGGCGTACGATGGGGTATAGCAATCAGCCCCAGCATTTT. It codes for CASSPRTGRTMGYSNQPQHF.

The chain employs TRBV18 and TRBJ1-4, with D maybe TRBD1 (6 bases). Germline assignment: CDR1 KGHSH and CDR2 LQKENI. Trimming shortened V by 4 bases and J by 3 bases, and 12 bases separated the two germline ends. This CDR3 has 15 residues. The CDR3 DNA is TGTGCCAGCTCACAAAAGACAGGAGCTAATGAAAAACTGTTTTTT. Residues: CASSQKTGANEKLFF.

This clone has only one observation. V is TRBV6-5 and J is TRBJ2-5, with 8 bases that match TRBD2. Germline V gene sequence: CDR1 MNHEY, CDR2 SVGAGI. The CDR3 spans 14 residues. Trimming cost V 4 bases and J 4 bases; bases outside gene matches: 5. For the CDR3, the DNA is TGTGCCAGCAGTTCCCCGGGGGGGAGAGAGACCCAGTACTTC. Its translation: CASSSPGGRETQYF.

The rearrangement uses TRBV29-1 and TRBJ1-1, with D possibly matching TRBD1 (6 bases). The ends were cut back, 6 bases at V and 4 bases at J, with 18 bases in the middle. Germline CDR1 SQVTM, CDR2 ANQGSEA. This CDR3 is 14 amino acids long. The CDR3 spells CSVGGGREVTEAFF. DNA for the CDR3: TGCAGCGTAGGGGGAGGGAGGGAGGTCACTGAAGCTTTCTTT.

This clone is a singleton in its sample. V usage is TRBV7-9 and J usage is TRBJ1-2; 9 bases fit TRBD1. The trim removed 5 bases at V and 4 bases at J, leaving 5 bases unmatched. From germline, CDR1 is SEHNR and CDR2 FQNEAQ (reference sequence). The CDR3 consists of 14 residues. CDR3 amino acids: CASSHLGQGYGYTF. For the CDR3, the DNA is TGTGCCAGCAGCCACCTGGGACAGGGCTATGGCTACACCTTC.

The chain has TRBV6-1 and TRBJ2-3; D uncertain. V lost 3 bases, J lost 4 bases, and 8 bases lay in between. The CDR3 sequence is 13 residues long. Germline CDR1 MNHNS, CDR2 SASEGT. In nucleotides, the CDR3 is TGTGCCAGCAGTGAGAGCGTACCAGATACGCAGTATTTT. This gives the protein CASSESVPDTQYF.

This rearrangement joins TRBV7-2 to TRBJ2-1, with 8 bases aligning to TRBD1. Germline V CDR1 and CDR2: SGHTA, FQGNSA. The V and J ends lost 5 bases and 8 bases, in that order; junction bases with no gene match: 11. This CDR3 spans 15 amino acids. The CDR3 DNA follows: TGTGCCAGCAGCATTACAGGGGGGTACGTAGATGAGCAGTTCTTC. Encoded protein: CASSITGGYVDEQFF.

This clone was seen more than once but under ten times. The V call is TRBV30, the J call TRBJ1-1; weak D call: TRBD1 (5 bases). The CDR3 extends over 13 amino acids. Trimming shortened V by 5 bases and J by 0 bases, and 10 bases separated the two germline ends. Germline V CDR1 and CDR2: GTSNPN, SVGIG (reference sequence). The CDR3 loop reads CAWAGQVNTEAFF. CDR3 nucleotides: TGTGCCTGGGCCGGACAAGTGAACACTGAAGCTTTCTTT.

V usage is TRBV4-1 and J usage is TRBJ1-1, with TRBD1 matching 10 bases. Germline loops: CDR1 MGHRA, CDR2 YSYEKL. The CDR3 extends over 16 amino acids. J was trimmed by 0 bases and V by 4 bases; bases with no gene match: 5. The CDR3 region is CASSPGTGEMNTEAFF. The CDR3 coding sequence is TGCGCCAGCAGCCCTGGGACAGGGGAAATGAACACTGAAGCTTTCTTT.

This clone was detected only once. This sequence joins TRBV7-2 and TRBJ1-2; 12 bases line up with TRBD1. V lost 4 bases and J lost 8; bases outside the gene matches: 5. Germline assignment: CDR1 SGHTA and CDR2 FQGNSA. The CDR3 covers 14 residues. For the CDR3, the DNA is TGTGCCAGCAGCTGGGGACAGGGGGCGTTAGGCTACACCTTC. Encoded protein: CASSWGQGALGYTF.

This clone appeared once. The chain combines TRBV4-2 with TRBJ1-1; 10 bases match TRBD1. Per the germline V gene, CDR1 is LGHNA and CDR2 is YNFKEQ. V dropped 4 bases and J dropped 2; count of bases not matched to a gene: 1. The CDR3 runs to 14 residues. Here the CDR3 reads CASSRDRGNTEAFF. DNA for the CDR3: TGTGCCAGCAGCCGGGACAGGGGAAACACTGAAGCTTTCTTT.

V gene TRBV6-5 combines with J gene TRBJ2-3; D uncertain. V gave up 3 bases and J gave up 1 base, with 8 bases separating them. This CDR3 has 14 amino acids. CDR1 is MNHEY and CDR2 is SVGAGI in the germline V gene. Here the CDR3 DNA reads TGTGCCAGCAGTTATAATGCGGGCACAGATACGCAGTATTTT. Residues: CASSYNAGTDTQYF.

The chain is built from TRBV2 and TRBJ2-3, with 7 nucleotides matching TRBD1. Germline assignment: CDR1 SNHLY and CDR2 FYNNEI. The CDR3 runs to 14 residues. The V gene end was trimmed by 7 bases and the J gene end by 0 bases; junction bases not matched to a gene: 4. CDR3 protein: CASTGQDSTDTQYF. CDR3 DNA: TGTGCCAGCACAGGACAGGACAGCACAGATACGCAGTATTTT. Using reference TRBV2 and TRBJ2-3 for the parts outside the CDR3, the full variable domain is EPEVTQTPSHQVTQMGQEVILRCVPISNHLYFYWYRQILGQKVEFLVSFYNNEISEKSEIFDDQFSVERPDGSNFTLKIRSTKLEDSAMYFCASTGQDSTDTQYFGPGTRLTVL.

On this clone: Within the sample, other DNA sequences also encode this same CDR3. The chain has TRBV29-1 and TRBJ2-7; TRBD1 matches at 7 bases. Trimming removed 3 bases from V and 0 bases from J; junction bases left unmatched: 2. CDR1 is SQVTM and CDR2 is ANQGSEA in the germline V gene. The CDR3 is 13 amino acids. For the CDR3, the DNA is TGCAGCGTTGAGGACAGGAGCTCCTACGAGCAGTACTTC. Protein sequence: CSVEDRSSYEQYF.

The rearrangement links TRBV5-6 to TRBJ2-3; 9 nucleotides align to TRBD2. CDR1 is SGHDT, CDR2 YYEEEE, per germline. The CDR3 contains 18 residues. V gave up 4 bases and J gave up 0 bases; unmatched junction bases: 12. CDR3 residues: CASSQTSGSSSSTDTQYF. In DNA form, the CDR3 reads TGTGCCAGCAGCCAAACTAGCGGGTCGAGTTCTAGCACAGATACGCAGTATTTT.

The chain couples TRBV5-6 to TRBJ1-2, with 10 bases matching TRBD1. J lost 6 bases, V lost 4 bases, and 3 bases had no gene match. The CDR3 consists of 13 residues. Germline-derived CDR1 and CDR2 are SGHDT and YYEEEE. The CDR3 sequence is CASSLGQGHGYTF. DNA of the CDR3: TGTGCCAGCAGCCTGGGACAGGGGCATGGCTACACCTTC.

The chain employs TRBV5-6 and TRBJ2-2; a weak D match, TRBD1 (5 bases). From germline, CDR1 is SGHDT and CDR2 YYEEEE. V dropped 0 bases and J dropped 5 bases, with 8 bases sitting between them. CDR3 length equals 14 residues. CDR3 in amino acids: CASSLVGETGELFF. CDR3 bases: TGTGCCAGCAGCTTGGTAGGGGAAACCGGGGAGCTGTTTTTT.